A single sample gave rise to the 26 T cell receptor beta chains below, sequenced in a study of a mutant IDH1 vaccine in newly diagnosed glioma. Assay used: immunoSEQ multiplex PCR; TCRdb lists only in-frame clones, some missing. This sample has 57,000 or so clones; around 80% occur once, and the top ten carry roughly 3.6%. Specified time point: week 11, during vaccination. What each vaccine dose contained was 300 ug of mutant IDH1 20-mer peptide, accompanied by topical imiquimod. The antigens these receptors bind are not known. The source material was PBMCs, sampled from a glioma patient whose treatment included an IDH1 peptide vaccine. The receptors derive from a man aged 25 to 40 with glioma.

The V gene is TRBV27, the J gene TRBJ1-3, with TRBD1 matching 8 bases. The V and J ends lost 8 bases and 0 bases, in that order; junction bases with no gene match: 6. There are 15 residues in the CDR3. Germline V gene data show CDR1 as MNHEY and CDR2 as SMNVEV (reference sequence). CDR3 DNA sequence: TGTGCCAGCGGAACAGGGGGGAACTCTGGAAACACCATATATTTT. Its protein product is CASGTGGNSGNTIYF.

CDR3 bases: TGTGCCAGCAGTCCCGGACTAGCGGGGGGACTAAAGACCCAGTACTTC. It is translated as CASSPGLAGGLKTQYF. This chain connects TRBV27 to TRBJ2-5, with 14 nucleotides matching TRBD2. There are 16 residues in the CDR3. V lost 5 bases to trimming and J lost 6 bases; unmatched junction nucleotides: 8. The germline gives CDR1 MNHEY, CDR2 SMNVEV (reference sequence).

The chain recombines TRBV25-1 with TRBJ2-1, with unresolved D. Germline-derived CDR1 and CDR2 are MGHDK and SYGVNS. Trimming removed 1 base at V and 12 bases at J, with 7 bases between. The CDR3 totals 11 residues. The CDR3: CASSESPMQFF. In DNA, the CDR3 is TGTGCCAGCAGTGAATCCCCCATGCAGTTCTTC.

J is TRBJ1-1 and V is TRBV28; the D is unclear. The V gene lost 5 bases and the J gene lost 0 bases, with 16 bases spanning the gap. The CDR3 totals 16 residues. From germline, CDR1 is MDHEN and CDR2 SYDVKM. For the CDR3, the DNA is TGTGCCAGCAGTCTTCTGTTAGCGGGCATGAACACTGAAGCTTTCTTT. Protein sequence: CASSLLLAGMNTEAFF.

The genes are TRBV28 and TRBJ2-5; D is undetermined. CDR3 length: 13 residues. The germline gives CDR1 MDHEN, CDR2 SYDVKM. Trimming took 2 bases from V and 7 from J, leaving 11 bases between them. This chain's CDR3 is CASSLDSMGTQYF. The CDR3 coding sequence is TGTGCCAGCAGTTTAGATTCGATGGGGACCCAGTACTTC.

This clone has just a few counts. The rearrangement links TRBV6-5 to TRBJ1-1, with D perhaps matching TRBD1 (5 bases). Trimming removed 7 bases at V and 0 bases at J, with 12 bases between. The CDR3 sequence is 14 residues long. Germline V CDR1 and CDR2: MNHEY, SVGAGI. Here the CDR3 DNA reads TGTGCCAGCACCAACGGGGGATTGAACACTGAAGCTTTCTTT. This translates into CASTNGGLNTEAFF.

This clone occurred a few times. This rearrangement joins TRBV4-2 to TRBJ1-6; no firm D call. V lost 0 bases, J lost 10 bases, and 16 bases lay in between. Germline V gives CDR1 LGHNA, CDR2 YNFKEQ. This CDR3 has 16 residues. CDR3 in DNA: TGTGCCAGCAGCCAAGATCTTGACGGAATAATCTCACCCCTCCACTTT. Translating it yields CASSQDLDGIISPLHF.

In nucleotides, the CDR3 is TGTGCCAGCAGCTTAGATTGGGACAGCTCCTACGAGCAGTACTTC. It specifies CASSLDWDSSYEQYF. The chain couples TRBV11-2 to TRBJ2-7; 7 nucleotides align to TRBD1. The germline CDR1 and CDR2 sequences are SGHAT and FQNNGV. The CDR3 covers 15 residues. The J segment lost 0 bases and the V segment lost 0 bases, leaving 2 bases of the junction unmatched.

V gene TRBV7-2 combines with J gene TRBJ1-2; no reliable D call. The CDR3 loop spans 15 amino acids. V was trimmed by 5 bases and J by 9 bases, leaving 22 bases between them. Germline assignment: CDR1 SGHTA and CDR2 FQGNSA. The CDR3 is CASSQDRQVLESYTF. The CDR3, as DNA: TGTGCCAGCAGCCAAGACCGGCAGGTGCTCGAAAGCTACACCTTC.

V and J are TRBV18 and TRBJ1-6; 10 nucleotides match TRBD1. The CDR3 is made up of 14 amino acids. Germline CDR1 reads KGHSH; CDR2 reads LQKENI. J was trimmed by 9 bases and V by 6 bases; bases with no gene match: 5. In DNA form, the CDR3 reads TGTGCCAGCTCTGGGACAGGGGCGGGTTCACCCCTCCACTTT. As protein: CASSGTGAGSPLHF.

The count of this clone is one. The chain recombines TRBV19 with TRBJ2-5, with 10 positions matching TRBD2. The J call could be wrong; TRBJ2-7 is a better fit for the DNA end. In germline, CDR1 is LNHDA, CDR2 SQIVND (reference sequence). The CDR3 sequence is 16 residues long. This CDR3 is CASSIITLAGVHEQYF. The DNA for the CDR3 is TGTGCCAGTAGTATAATAACCCTAGCGGGAGTCCACGAGCAGTACTTC.

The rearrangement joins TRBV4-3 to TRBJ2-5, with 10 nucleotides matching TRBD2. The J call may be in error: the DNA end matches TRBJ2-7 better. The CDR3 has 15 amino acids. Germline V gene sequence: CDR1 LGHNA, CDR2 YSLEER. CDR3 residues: CASSYLAGDSYEQYF. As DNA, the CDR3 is TGCGCCAGCAGCTACCTAGCGGGGGACTCCTACGAGCAGTACTTC.

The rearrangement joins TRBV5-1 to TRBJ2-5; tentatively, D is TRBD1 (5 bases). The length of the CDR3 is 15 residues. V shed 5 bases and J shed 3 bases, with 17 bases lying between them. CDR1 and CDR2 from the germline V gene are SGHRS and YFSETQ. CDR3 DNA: TGCGCCAGCAGTATTCAGGGAACAAGGGAAGAGACCCAGTACTTC. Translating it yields CASSIQGTREETQYF.

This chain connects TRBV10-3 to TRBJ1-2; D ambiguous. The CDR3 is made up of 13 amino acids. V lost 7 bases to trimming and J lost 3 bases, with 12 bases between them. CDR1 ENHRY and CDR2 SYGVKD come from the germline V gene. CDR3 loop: CAIKGSVDYGYTF. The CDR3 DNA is TGTGCCATCAAAGGGTCGGTCGACTATGGCTACACCTTC.

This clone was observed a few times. The DNA of the CDR3 is TGTGCCAGCAGAGGCCTAGCGGGAGGAAGCGAGCAGTTCTTC. Amino acid sequence: CASRGLAGGSEQFF. This sequence joins TRBV27 and TRBJ2-1; 11 bases fit TRBD2. Germline CDR1 is MNHEY and CDR2 is SMNVEV (reference sequence). This CDR3 spans 14 amino acids. V gave up 6 bases and J gave up 10 bases; unmatched junction bases: 8.

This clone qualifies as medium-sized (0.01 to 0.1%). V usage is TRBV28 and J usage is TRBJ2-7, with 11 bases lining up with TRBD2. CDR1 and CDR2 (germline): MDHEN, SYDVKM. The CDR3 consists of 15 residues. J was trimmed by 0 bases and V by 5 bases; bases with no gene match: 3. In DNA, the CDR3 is TGTGCCAGCAGTCCTCTAGCGGGAGGCTCCTACGAGCAGTACTTC. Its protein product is CASSPLAGGSYEQYF.

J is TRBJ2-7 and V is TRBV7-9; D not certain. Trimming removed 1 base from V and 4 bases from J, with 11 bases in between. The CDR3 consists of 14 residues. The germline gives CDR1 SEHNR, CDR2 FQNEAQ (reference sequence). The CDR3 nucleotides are TGTGCCAGCAGCTTAGGAGATTCACGGTACGAGCAGTACTTC. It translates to CASSLGDSRYEQYF.

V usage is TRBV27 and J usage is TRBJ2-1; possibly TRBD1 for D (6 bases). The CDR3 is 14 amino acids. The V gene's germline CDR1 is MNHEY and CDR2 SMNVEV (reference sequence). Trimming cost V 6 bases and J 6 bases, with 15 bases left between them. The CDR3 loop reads CASRPGDLGNEQFF. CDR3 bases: TGTGCCAGCAGACCAGGGGATCTGGGCAATGAGCAGTTCTTC.

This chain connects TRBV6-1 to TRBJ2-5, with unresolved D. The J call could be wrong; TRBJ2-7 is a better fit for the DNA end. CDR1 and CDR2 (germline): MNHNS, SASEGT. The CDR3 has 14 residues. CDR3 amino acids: CASSDPDQHYEQYF. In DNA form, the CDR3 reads TGTGCCAGCAGTGACCCAGATCAACACTACGAGCAGTACTTC.

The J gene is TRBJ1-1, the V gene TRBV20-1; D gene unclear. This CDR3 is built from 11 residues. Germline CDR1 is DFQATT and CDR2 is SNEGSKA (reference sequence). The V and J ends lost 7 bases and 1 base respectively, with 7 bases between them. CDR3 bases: TGCAGTGAGGGCGGGAACACTGAAGCTTTCTTT. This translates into CSEGGNTEAFF.

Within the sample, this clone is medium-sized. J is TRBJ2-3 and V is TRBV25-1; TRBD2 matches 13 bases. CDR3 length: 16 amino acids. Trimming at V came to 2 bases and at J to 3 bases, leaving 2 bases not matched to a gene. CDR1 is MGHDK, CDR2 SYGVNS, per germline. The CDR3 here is CASSERLAGGTDTQYF. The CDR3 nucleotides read TGTGCCAGCAGTGAAAGACTAGCGGGAGGTACAGATACGCAGTATTTT.

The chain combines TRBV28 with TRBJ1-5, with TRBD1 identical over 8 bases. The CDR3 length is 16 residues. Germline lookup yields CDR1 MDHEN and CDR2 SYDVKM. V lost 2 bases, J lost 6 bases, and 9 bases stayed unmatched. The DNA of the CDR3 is TGTGCCAGCAGTTTAACCGACAGGGGTATCGCTCAGCCCCAGCATTTT. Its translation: CASSLTDRGIAQPQHF.

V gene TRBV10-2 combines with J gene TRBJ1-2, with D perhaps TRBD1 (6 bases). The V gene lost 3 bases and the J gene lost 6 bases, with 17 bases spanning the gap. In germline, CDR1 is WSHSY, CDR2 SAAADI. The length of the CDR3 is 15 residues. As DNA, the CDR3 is TGCGCCAGCAGTGAATCGGGGGCGGGGGGAGATGGCTACACCTTC. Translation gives CASSESGAGGDGYTF.

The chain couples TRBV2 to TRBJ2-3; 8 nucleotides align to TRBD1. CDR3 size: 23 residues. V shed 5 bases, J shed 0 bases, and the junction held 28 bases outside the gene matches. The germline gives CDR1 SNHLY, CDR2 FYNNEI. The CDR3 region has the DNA TGTGCCAGCAGTTACCAGCATACCTTTAGTAGGGACAGGACATCACCTAGCACAGATACGCAGTATTTT. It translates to CASSYQHTFSRDRTSPSTDTQYF.

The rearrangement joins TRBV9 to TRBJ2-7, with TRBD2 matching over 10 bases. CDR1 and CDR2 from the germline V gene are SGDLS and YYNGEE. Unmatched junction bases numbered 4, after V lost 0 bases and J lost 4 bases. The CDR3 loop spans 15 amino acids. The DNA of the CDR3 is TGTGCCAGCAGCGTAGAACTAGCGGGACGGTACGAGCAGTACTTC. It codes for CASSVELAGRYEQYF.

This CDR3 is CASSLGAGGSDTQYF. The CDR3 DNA follows: TGTGCCAGCAGCTTAGGGGCGGGAGGTTCAGATACGCAGTATTTT. The chain has TRBV5-6 and TRBJ2-3; TRBD2 matches 8 bases. Germline trimming cut 2 bases from V and 4 bases from J; bases unmatched to any gene: 6. The CDR3 extends over 15 amino acids. CDR1 is SGHDT, CDR2 YYEEEE, per germline.